This passage covers 23 T cell receptor beta chains from one sample sequenced in a study of control samples from healthy donors and cancer patients. Some clones are missing from TCRdb's copy, which holds only in-frame ones; the method was immunoSEQ multiplex PCR. Among roughly 41,000 clones listed, roughly 94% were seen once. Material: blood. The receptors here all came from a man between 60 and 70 years old in good health.

The V and J genes are TRBV27 and TRBJ1-2; TRBD1 matches at 7 bases. In germline, CDR1 is MNHEY, CDR2 SMNVEV (reference sequence). The length of the CDR3 is 16 residues. V was clipped by 4 bases and J by 0 bases; unmatched bases: 8. In nucleotides, the CDR3 is TGTGCCAGCAGTTACCGGGACAGCCGATCTAACTATGGCTACACCTTC. Translation gives CASSYRDSRSNYGYTF.

This chain joins TRBV28 and TRBJ1-1; D unresolved. This CDR3 comprises 10 residues. V was shortened by 4 bases and J by 7 bases, with 4 bases between the two germline ends. Germline loops: CDR1 MDHEN, CDR2 SYDVKM. CDR3 in DNA: TGTGCCAGCAGTTATGGTGAAGCTTTCTTT. This translates into CASSYGEAFF.

CDR3 loop: CASSEIRGYWNEQFF. CDR3 coding DNA: TGTGCCAGCAGTGAGATAAGGGGTTACTGGAATGAGCAGTTCTTC. The chain has TRBV2 and TRBJ2-1; D perhaps matches TRBD1 (5 bases). There are 15 residues in the CDR3. The V end was cut by 3 bases, the J end by 7 bases, with 16 bases between. Germline loops: CDR1 SNHLY, CDR2 FYNNEI.

V usage is TRBV15 and J usage is TRBJ2-5; 9 nucleotides match TRBD2. The CDR3 is 21 residues long. V lost 0 bases and J lost 5; bases outside the gene matches: 22. Germline-derived CDR1 and CDR2 are LNHNV and YYDKDF (reference sequence). This CDR3 is CATSRDGRKMGLAGRDETQYF. CDR3 DNA sequence: TGTGCCACCAGCAGAGATGGTAGAAAAATGGGTCTAGCGGGGAGAGATGAGACCCAGTACTTC.

The chain carries TRBV11-3 and TRBJ2-5, with D tentatively TRBD2 (5 bases). The V end was cut by 4 bases, the J end by 2 bases, with 11 bases between. The CDR3 length is 14 residues. In germline, CDR1 is SGHNT, CDR2 YENEEA. The DNA for the CDR3 is TGTGCCAGCAGCTCTCGGGGTCCACAAGAGACCCAGTACTTC. Its translation is CASSSRGPQETQYF.

The J gene is TRBJ1-5, the V gene TRBV5-4; the D gene is possibly TRBD1 (6 bases). The CDR3 length is 16 residues. Germline CDR1 reads SGHNT; CDR2 reads YYREEE (reference sequence). The V end lost 3 bases, the J end lost 4 bases, and 17 bases lay between the germline ends. Here the CDR3 reads CASSSWGAGQNQPQHF. The CDR3 coding sequence is TGTGCCAGCAGCTCCTGGGGGGCAGGACAGAATCAGCCCCAGCATTTT. The full variable domain, its missing parts supplied by reference TRBV5-4 and TRBJ1-5, is ETGVTQSPTHLIKTRGQQVTLRCSSQSGHNTVSWYQQALGQGPQFIFQYYREEENGRGNFPPRFSGLQFPNYSSELNVNALELDDSALYLCASSSWGAGQNQPQHFGDGTRLSIL.

This chain connects TRBV2 to TRBJ2-5, with 11 bases fitting TRBD2. Trimming at V came to 7 bases and at J to 5 bases, leaving 9 bases not matched to a gene. In germline, CDR1 is SNHLY, CDR2 FYNNEI. The CDR3 runs 15 residues. The CDR3: CASTRSGRGWETQYF. The DNA for the CDR3 is TGTGCCAGCACCCGTAGCGGGAGGGGATGGGAGACCCAGTACTTC. The variable domain in full, with the rest retrieved from reference TRBV2 and TRBJ2-5, is EPEVTQTPSHQVTQMGQEVILRCVPISNHLYFYWYRQILGQKVEFLVSFYNNEISEKSEIFDDQFSVERPDGSNFTLKIRSTKLEDSAMYFCASTRSGRGWETQYFGPGTRLLVL.

Concerning this clone: Other DNA sequences of this sample code for an identical CDR3. V gene TRBV28 combines with J gene TRBJ2-7; D gene uncertain. Trimming took off 3 bases at V and 3 bases at J, with 3 bases between the two ends. The CDR3 runs 11 residues. The V gene's germline CDR1 is MDHEN and CDR2 SYDVKM. CDR3 sequence: CASSFRYEQYF. Here the CDR3 DNA reads TGTGCCAGCAGTTTCCGCTACGAGCAGTACTTC.

The gene calls are TRBV12-5 and TRBJ2-5; 13 positions agree with TRBD2. This CDR3 has 17 residues. Germline assignment: CDR1 LGHNT and CDR2 FRNRAP. J was trimmed by 5 bases and V by 1 base; bases with no gene match: 7. The CDR3 coding sequence is TGTGCTAGTGGTTTGGCCGGGACTAGCGGGACGTTTGAGACCCAGTACTTC. The encoded protein is CASGLAGTSGTFETQYF.

The gene calls are TRBV9 and TRBJ2-7; D possibly corresponds to TRBD1 (5 bases). The germline V and J ends were trimmed by 0 bases and 2 bases, with 9 bases remaining between them. The CDR3 runs 14 residues. Germline V gene sequence: CDR1 SGDLS, CDR2 YYNGEE. In DNA, the CDR3 is TGTGCCAGCAGCGTAGGTTCAGGGCCCTACGAGCAGTACTTC. Translating gives CASSVGSGPYEQYF.

This sequence joins TRBV29-1 and TRBJ2-3, with unresolved D. Germline V gene sequence: CDR1 SQVTM, CDR2 ANQGSEA. This CDR3 contains 13 residues. Trimming cost V 5 bases and J 0 bases, with 9 bases left between them. The DNA of the CDR3 is TGCAGCGTTAGCCCACCCAGCACAGATACGCAGTATTTT. As protein: CSVSPPSTDTQYF.

The chain is built from TRBV7-9 and TRBJ2-3, with D tentatively TRBD2 (6 bases). Looked up from germline, CDR1 is SEHNR and CDR2 is FQNEAQ (reference sequence). Trimming pared 5 bases from V and 2 bases from J, leaving 20 bases between. The CDR3 consists of 17 residues. This CDR3 is CASSLGGGPGPTDTQYF. As DNA, the CDR3 is TGTGCCAGCAGCCTCGGGGGAGGCCCAGGCCCCACAGATACGCAGTATTTT. Filled out from reference TRBV7-9 and TRBJ2-3, the complete variable domain reads DTGVSQNPRHKITKRGQNVTFRCDPISEHNRLYWYRQTLGQGPEFLTYFQNEAQLEKSRLLSDRFSAERPKGSFSTLEIQRTEQGDSAMYLCASSLGGGPGPTDTQYFGPGTRLTVL.

The chain couples TRBV5-1 to TRBJ2-2; 12 nucleotides line up with TRBD2. Germline CDR1 and CDR2: SGHRS and YFSETQ. V shed 2 bases and J 4 bases; nucleotides not matched to a gene: 3. This CDR3 is built from 16 residues. Here the CDR3 DNA reads TGCGCCAGCAGCTTTGGACTAGCGGGACCCACCGGGGAGCTGTTTTTT. Translation gives CASSFGLAGPTGELFF.

This chain uses TRBV25-1 with TRBJ1-6; possible D gene TRBD1, 5 bases. Trimming stripped 8 bases from V and 3 bases from J, with 11 bases between. This CDR3 has 14 amino acids. Germline-derived CDR1 and CDR2 are MGHDK and SYGVNS. Here the CDR3 DNA reads TGTGCCAGCGAGGGGACCAACTATAATTCACCCCTCCACTTT. Protein: CASEGTNYNSPLHF.

The chain joins TRBV7-9 to TRBJ2-7, with unresolved D. The CDR3 has 12 amino acids. CDR1 and CDR2 from the germline V gene are SEHNR and FQNEAQ (reference sequence). The germline V and J ends were trimmed by 2 bases and 3 bases, with 5 bases remaining between them. CDR3 sequence reads: CASSLTSYEQYF. Written as DNA, the CDR3 is TGTGCCAGCAGCTTAACGAGCTACGAGCAGTACTTC.

V is TRBV12-3 or TRBV12-4 and J is TRBJ2-7; D tentatively reads TRBD1 or TRBD2 (5 bases each). The CDR3 totals 13 residues. The ends were cut back, 6 bases at V and 3 bases at J, with 12 bases in the middle. The CDR3 nucleotides are TGTGCCAGCAGGGAGCGAGGGGACTACGAGCAGTACTTC. Its translation is CASRERGDYEQYF.

This chain connects TRBV19 to TRBJ1-4; D perhaps matches TRBD1 (6 bases). The CDR3 has 15 amino acids. V lost 4 bases and J lost 0, with 9 bases in between. The V gene's germline CDR1 is LNHDA and CDR2 SQIVND (reference sequence). DNA for the CDR3: TGTGCCAGTAGTAAGACAGGCGCAACTAATGAAAAACTGTTTTTT. Amino acid sequence: CASSKTGATNEKLFF.

The chain recombines TRBV6-4 with TRBJ2-3; TRBD1 matches 7 bases. The CDR3 loop spans 14 amino acids. The ends lost 10 bases at V and 5 bases at J; junction bases unmatched: 12. Looked up from germline, CDR1 is MRHNA and CDR2 is SNTAGT. The CDR3 DNA reads as TGTGCCACCAGAAGACAGGGAGCAGAAGATACGCAGTATTTT. This translates into CATRRQGAEDTQYF.

CDR3 sequence: CASSIEGYYEQYF. The CDR3 bases are TGTGCCAGTAGTATTGAGGGTTACTACGAGCAGTACTTC. The chain couples TRBV19 to TRBJ2-7; D might be TRBD2 (5 bases). Trimming took off 3 bases at V and 3 bases at J, with 9 bases between the two ends. The CDR3 covers 13 residues. In germline, CDR1 is LNHDA, CDR2 SQIVND (reference sequence).

J is TRBJ1-4 and V is TRBV7-2, with TRBD1 identical over 10 bases. In germline, CDR1 is SGHTA, CDR2 FQGNSA. Trimming took 1 base from V and 6 from J; bases not matched to a gene: 2. The CDR3 consists of 15 residues. CDR3 amino acids: CASSLVGTGDEKLFF. Written as DNA, the CDR3 is TGTGCCAGCAGCTTAGTTGGGACAGGGGATGAAAAACTGTTTTTT.

In its sample, this clone was seen a few times. This chain uses TRBV3-1 (or the pseudogene TRBV3-2) with TRBJ1-1, with TRBD1 identical over 9 bases. V dropped 4 bases and J dropped 3; count of bases not matched to a gene: 18. Germline CDR1 is LGHDT and CDR2 is YNNKEL (reference sequence). This CDR3 comprises 19 residues. The chain's CDR3 is CASSRLLLGQGAFDTEAFF. CDR3 sequence (DNA): TGTGCCAGCAGCCGCCTACTCCTGGGACAGGGAGCCTTTGACACTGAAGCTTTCTTT.

V and J are TRBV20-1 and TRBJ1-2, with 10 bases that match TRBD1. This CDR3 comprises 11 residues. The germline V gene has CDR1 DFQATT and CDR2 SNEGSKA (reference sequence). V lost 6 bases and J lost 9; bases outside the gene matches: 4. DNA for the CDR3: TGCAGTGCAGGGACAGGGGTTAGCTACACCTTC. Its protein is CSAGTGVSYTF.

This clone appeared a single time. The rearrangement joins TRBV27 to TRBJ1-5; tentative D call: TRBD1 (6 bases). CDR1 is MNHEY, CDR2 SMNVEV, per germline (reference sequence). V was cut by 5 bases and J by 0 bases, with 17 bases left in between. The CDR3 consists of 17 residues. CDR3 nucleotide sequence: TGTGCCAGCAGTCCCCAGCAGGGGCTTTATAGCAATCAGCCCCAGCATTTT. This gives the protein CASSPQQGLYSNQPQHF.